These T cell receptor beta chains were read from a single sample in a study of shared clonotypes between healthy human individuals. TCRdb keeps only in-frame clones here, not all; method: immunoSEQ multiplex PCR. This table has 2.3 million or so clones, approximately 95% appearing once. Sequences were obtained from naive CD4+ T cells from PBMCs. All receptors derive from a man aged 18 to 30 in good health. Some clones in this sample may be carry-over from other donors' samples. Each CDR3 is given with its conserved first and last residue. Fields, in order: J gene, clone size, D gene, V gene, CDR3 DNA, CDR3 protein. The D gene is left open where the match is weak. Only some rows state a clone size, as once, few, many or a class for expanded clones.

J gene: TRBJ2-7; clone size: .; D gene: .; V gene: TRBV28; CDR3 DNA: TGTGCCAGCAGTCCTGGACGGGGGATTTTGTGGGAGCAGTACTTC; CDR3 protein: CASSPGRGILWEQYF
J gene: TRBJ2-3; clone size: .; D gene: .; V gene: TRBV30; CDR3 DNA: TGTGCCTGGAGACAGAGCACAGATACGCAGTATTTT; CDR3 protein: CAWRQSTDTQYF
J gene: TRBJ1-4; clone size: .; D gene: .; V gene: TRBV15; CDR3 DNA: TGTGCCACCAGCAGAGGCTCCGGGCGGCGCGAAAAACTGTTTTTT; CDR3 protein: CATSRGSGRREKLFF
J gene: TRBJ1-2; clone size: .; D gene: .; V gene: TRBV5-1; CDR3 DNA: TGCGCCAGCAGCCCGGGAGCTAACTATGGCTACACCTTC; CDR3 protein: CASSPGANYGYTF
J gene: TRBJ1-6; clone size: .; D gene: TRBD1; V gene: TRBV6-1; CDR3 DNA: TGTGCCAGCAGTGGGGACAGAAATTCACCCCTCCACTTT; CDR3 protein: CASSGDRNSPLHF
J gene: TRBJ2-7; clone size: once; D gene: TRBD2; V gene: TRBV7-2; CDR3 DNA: TGTGCCAGCAGCTTAGGTCCAGCGGGAGGGTTTGAGCAGTACTTC; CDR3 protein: CASSLGPAGGFEQYF
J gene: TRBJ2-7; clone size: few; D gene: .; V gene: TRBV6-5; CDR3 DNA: TGTGCCAGCCAAAGTAGCTACGAGCAGTACTTC; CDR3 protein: CASQSSYEQYF
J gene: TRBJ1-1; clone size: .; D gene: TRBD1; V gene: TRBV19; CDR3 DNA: TGTGCCAGTAGTATAGAGGGACAGCTGAACACTGAAGCTTTCTTT; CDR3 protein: CASSIEGQLNTEAFF
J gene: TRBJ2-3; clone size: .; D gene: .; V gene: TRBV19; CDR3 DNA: TGTGCCAGTAGTACGACCTTCAGGGCCAGGACAGATACGCAGTATTTT; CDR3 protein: CASSTTFRARTDTQYF
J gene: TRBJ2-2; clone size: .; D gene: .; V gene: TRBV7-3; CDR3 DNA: TGTGCCAGCAGCTTAGATAGCACAGGACGGACCGGGGAGCTGTTTTTT; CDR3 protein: CASSLDSTGRTGELFF
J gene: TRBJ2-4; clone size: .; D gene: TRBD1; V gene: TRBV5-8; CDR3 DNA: TGTGCCAGCAGCCTGGGACAGGGCCTAGGGAACATTCAGTACTTC; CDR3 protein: CASSLGQGLGNIQYF
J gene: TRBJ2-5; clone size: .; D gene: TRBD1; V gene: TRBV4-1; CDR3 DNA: TGCGCCAGCAGCCGACAGGGGACAACGGGAGCGACCCAGTACTTC; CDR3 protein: CASSRQGTTGATQYF
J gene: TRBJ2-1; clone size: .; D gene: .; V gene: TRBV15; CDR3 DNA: TGTGCCACCAGCAGAGATTTCGGTTCCCGTGAGCAGTTCTTC; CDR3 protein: CATSRDFGSREQFF
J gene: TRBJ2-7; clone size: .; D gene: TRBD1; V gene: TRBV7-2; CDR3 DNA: TGTGCCAGCAGCCCAGACAGGGTACAAACCTACGAGCAGTACTTC; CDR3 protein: CASSPDRVQTYEQYF
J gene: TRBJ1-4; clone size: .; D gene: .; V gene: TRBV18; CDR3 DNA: TGTGCCAGCTCACCCTTGGGGCGAGATGAAAAACTGTTTTTT; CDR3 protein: CASSPLGRDEKLFF
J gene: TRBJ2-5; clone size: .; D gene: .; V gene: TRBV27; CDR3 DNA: TGTGCCAGCAGTTTACCCTACAGGGCTCCTAATTTGGGAGAGACCCAGTACTTC; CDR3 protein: CASSLPYRAPNLGETQYF
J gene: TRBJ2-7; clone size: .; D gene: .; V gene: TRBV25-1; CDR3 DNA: TGTGCCAGCAGTGAAATCGGGGGGCGGTGGGAGCAGTACTTC; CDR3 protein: CASSEIGGRWEQYF
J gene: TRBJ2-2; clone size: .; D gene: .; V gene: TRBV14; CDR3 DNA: TGTGCCAGCAGCCCCGGGACTTTGAACACCGGGGAGCTGTTTTTT; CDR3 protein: CASSPGTLNTGELFF
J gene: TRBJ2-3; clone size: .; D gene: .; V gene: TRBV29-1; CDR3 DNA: TGCAGCGTTTCCCGACGCCTATCCATGGATACGCAGTATTTT; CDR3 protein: CSVSRRLSMDTQYF
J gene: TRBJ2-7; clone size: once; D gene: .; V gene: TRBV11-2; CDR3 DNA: TGTGCCAGCAGCTTGGGGACACATTCCTCCTACGAGCAGTACTTC; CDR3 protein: CASSLGTHSSYEQYF
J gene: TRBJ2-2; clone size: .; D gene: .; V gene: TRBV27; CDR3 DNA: TGTGCCAGCAGTTTGAACACCGGGGAGCTGTTTTTT; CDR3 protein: CASSLNTGELFF
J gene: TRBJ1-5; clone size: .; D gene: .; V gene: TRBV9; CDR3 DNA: TGTGCCAGCAGCGCGGGTGGCAATCAGCCCCAGCATTTT; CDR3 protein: CASSAGGNQPQHF